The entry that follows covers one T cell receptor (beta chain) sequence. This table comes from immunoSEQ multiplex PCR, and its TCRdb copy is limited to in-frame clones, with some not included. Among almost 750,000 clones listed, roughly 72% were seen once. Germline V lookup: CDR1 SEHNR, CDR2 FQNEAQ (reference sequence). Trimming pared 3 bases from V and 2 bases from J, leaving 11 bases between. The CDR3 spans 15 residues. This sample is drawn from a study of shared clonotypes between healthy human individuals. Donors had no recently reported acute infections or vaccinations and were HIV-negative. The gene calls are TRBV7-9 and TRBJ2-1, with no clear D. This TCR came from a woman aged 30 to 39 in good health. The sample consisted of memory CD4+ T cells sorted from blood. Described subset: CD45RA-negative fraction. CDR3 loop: CASSFLRSPYNEQFF. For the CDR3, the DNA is TGTGCCAGCAGCTTCCTTCGGTCGCCCTACAATGAGCAGTTCTTC.